The subject of this entry is one T cell receptor (beta chain). No antigen is known for it. Germline V CDR1 and CDR2: MNHEY, SVGAGI. The CDR3 totals 17 residues. V lost 5 bases and J lost 1, with 19 bases in between. The sample is drawn from a study of T-cell memory formation after mild COVID-19. Points from the study as a whole: Clones contracting day 15 to 85 were balanced CD4/CD8; later expanders leaned CD4+.

TCRdb processed the 5' RACE reads anew with MiXCR; each CDR3 protein has one entry. Altogether about 140,000 distinct CDR3 sequences are present, less than 25% being singletons, with the ten largest covering approximately 25%. The TCR comes from an adult woman who had mild COVID-19 (a few samples of this study predate the infection). Cell type and time point are not known. V is TRBV6-5 and J is TRBJ2-3; D not certain. The sequencing input was PBMCs or a T cell subset sorted from them (not recorded which). In DNA form, the CDR3 reads TGTGCCAGCAGTGATACCTCCCGGGCCCTAGGCACAGATACGCAGTATTTT. Residues: CASSDTSRALGTDTQYF.